This entry lists 10 T cell receptor beta chains sequenced from one sample in a study of PD-L1 blockade in urothelial cancer. The table came from immunoSEQ multiplex PCR; TCRdb's copy has only in-frame clones and leaves some out. The data contain 70,000 to 85,000 clones, roughly 84% of them singletons. The sequencing used PBMCs, collected around atezolizumab (anti-PD-L1) treatment. Receptors were obtained from a man in his sixties or seventies with urothelial cancer.

This clone was seen a single time. The chain combines TRBV7-2 with TRBJ2-1, with D perhaps TRBD2 (6 bases). Trimming removed 5 bases at V and 4 bases at J, with 12 bases between. The germline gives CDR1 SGHTA, CDR2 FQGNSA. The CDR3 length is 14 residues. The CDR3 spells CASSQGLDYNEQFF. The CDR3 DNA is TGTGCCAGCAGCCAGGGACTTGATTACAATGAGCAGTTCTTC.

This clone turned up a few times. The chain uses TRBV4-1 and TRBJ1-4; D perhaps matches TRBD1 (5 bases). Germline V gives CDR1 MGHRA, CDR2 YSYEKL. This CDR3 has 14 residues. V was cut by 1 base and J by 5 bases, with 8 bases left in between. In nucleotides, the CDR3 is TGCGCCAGCAGCCAAGGACGGACAAATGAAAAACTGTTTTTT. Amino acids: CASSQGRTNEKLFF.

This clone was seen just once. This rearrangement joins TRBV5-1 to TRBJ2-1; TRBD2 matches 9 bases. The CDR3 is 15 residues long. Germline CDR1 is SGHRS and CDR2 is YFSETQ. J lost 10 bases, V lost 3 bases, and 11 bases had no gene match. The CDR3 DNA is TGCGCCAGCAGCTCCGGACTAGCGAGCCAAGGCGAGCAGTTCTTC. It specifies CASSSGLASQGEQFF.

There are a few counts of this clone. This chain connects TRBV6-1 to TRBJ1-1, with 7 bases identical to TRBD1. The J segment lost 0 bases and the V segment lost 6 bases, leaving 7 bases of the junction unmatched. The V gene's germline CDR1 is MNHNS and CDR2 SASEGT. The CDR3 runs 15 residues. The CDR3 sequence is CASRPGDSLNTEAFF. CDR3 nucleotides: TGTGCCAGCAGACCCGGGGACAGCTTGAACACTGAAGCTTTCTTT.

This clone has only a few counts. This chain connects TRBV4-2 to TRBJ1-5; TRBD1 matches 7 bases. CDR1 and CDR2 from the germline V gene are LGHNA and YNFKEQ. This CDR3 is built from 15 residues. V shed 3 bases and J 7 bases; nucleotides not matched to a gene: 9. In DNA form, the CDR3 reads TGTGCCAGCAGCCAGCAAACAGGGGTAGGACAGCCCCAGCATTTT. Its protein product is CASSQQTGVGQPQHF.

This clone was observed once. This chain connects TRBV7-9 to TRBJ2-2; TRBD2 matches 8 bases. The CDR3 totals 16 residues. Germline assignment: CDR1 SEHNR and CDR2 FQNEAQ (reference sequence). Trimming at V came to 2 bases and at J to 4 bases, leaving 6 bases not matched to a gene. The CDR3 sequence: CASSLRTGGPTGELFF. CDR3 sequence (DNA): TGTGCCAGCAGCTTACGTACGGGAGGGCCCACCGGGGAGCTGTTTTTT.

The V and J genes are TRBV6-1 and TRBJ2-7; perhaps TRBD1 as D (5 bases). The CDR3 sequence is 12 residues long. CDR1 is MNHNS and CDR2 is SASEGT in the germline V gene. V lost 6 bases and J lost 3, with 9 bases in between. The CDR3 reads CASSPGNYEQYF. As DNA, the CDR3 is TGTGCCAGCAGCCCAGGGAACTACGAGCAGTACTTC.

The V call is TRBV6-5, the J call TRBJ1-2, with 7 positions matching TRBD1. J gave up 4 bases and V 6 bases, and 5 bases lay outside the gene matches. Germline V gene sequence: CDR1 MNHEY, CDR2 SVGAGI. The CDR3 totals 13 residues. CDR3 amino acids: CASRDGTAYGYTF. The CDR3, as DNA: TGTGCCAGCAGGGACGGGACAGCCTATGGCTACACCTTC.

The chain couples TRBV7-6 to TRBJ2-7, with D perhaps TRBD1 (7 bases). This CDR3 has 16 amino acids. Deletions cut 5 bases from V and 0 bases from J, with 17 bases between. The germline V gene has CDR1 SGHVS and CDR2 FNYEAQ. The CDR3 protein is CASSRRTGGSSYEQYF. CDR3 DNA: TGTGCCAGCAGCCGACGGACAGGAGGGTCCTCCTACGAGCAGTACTTC.

The chain recombines TRBV5-1 with TRBJ2-5; 7 bases are shared with TRBD2. The V segment lost 7 bases and the J segment 1 base; nucleotides outside the gene matches: 4. Germline CDR1 reads SGHRS; CDR2 reads YFSETQ. The CDR3 consists of 13 residues. The CDR3 coding sequence is TGCGCCAGCTCGCGGGAGAGCCAAGAGACCCAGTACTTC. Protein product: CASSRESQETQYF.